The subject of this entry is one T cell receptor (beta chain). The authors' processing: How many nucleated cells were present was estimated from reference gene primer amplification. Repertoires were generated with immunoSEQ multiplex PCR, while TCRdb's copy carries only in-frame clones and drops some. The V and J calls and clone size were taken over from that table, and D and trimming were inferred from the DNA. The profile shows around 380,000 clones, about 89% of them singletons. Trimming took off 0 bases at V and 8 bases at J, with 10 bases between the two ends. The CDR3 sequence is 14 residues long. Germline V gene sequence: CDR1 SGHTA, CDR2 FQGNSA. Enrollees, roughly 18 to 90 years old, lived in roughly 24 US areas. In assigning cohorts, the study relied on participant-reported clinical history. The sample belongs to a study of blood T cell repertoires in COVID-19. Study in general: Italy, Spain and the United States were the sources of the convalescent and acute COVID-19 samples.

Sequencing used PBMCs or T cells enriched from blood (not recorded which). The gene calls are TRBV7-2 and TRBJ1-4; perhaps TRBD1 as D (6 bases). The receptor comes from a man aged 30 to 45 who had recovered from COVID-19. The CDR3 DNA follows: TGTGCCAGCAGCTTAGCCGTCAGGGGAGAAAAACTGTTTTTT. It specifies CASSLAVRGEKLFF. The full variable domain, rest sourced from reference TRBV7-2 and TRBJ1-4, is GAGVSQSPSNKVTEKGKDVELRCDPISGHTALYWYRQSLGQGLEFLIYFQGNSAPDKSGLPSDRFSAERTGGSVSTLTIQRTQQEDSAVYLCASSLAVRGEKLFFGSGTQLSVL.